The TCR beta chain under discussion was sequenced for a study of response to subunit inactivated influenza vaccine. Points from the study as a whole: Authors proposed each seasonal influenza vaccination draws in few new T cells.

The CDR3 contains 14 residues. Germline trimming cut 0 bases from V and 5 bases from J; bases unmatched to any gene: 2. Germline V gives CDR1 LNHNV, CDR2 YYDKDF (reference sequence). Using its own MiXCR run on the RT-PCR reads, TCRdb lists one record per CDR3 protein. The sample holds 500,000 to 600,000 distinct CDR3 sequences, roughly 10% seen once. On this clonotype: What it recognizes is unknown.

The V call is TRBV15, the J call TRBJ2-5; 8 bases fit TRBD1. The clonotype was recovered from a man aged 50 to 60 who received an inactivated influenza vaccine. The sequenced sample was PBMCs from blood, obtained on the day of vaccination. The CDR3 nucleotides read TGTGCCACCAGCAGAGATCAGGGGGCGGAGACCCAGTACTTC. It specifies CATSRDQGAETQYF. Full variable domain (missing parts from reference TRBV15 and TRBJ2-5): DAMVIQNPRYQVTQFGKPVTLSCSQTLNHNVMYWYQQKSSQAPKLLFHYYDKDFNNEADTPDNFQSRRPNTSFCFLDIRSPGLGDTAMYLCATSRDQGAETQYFGPGTRLLVL.